Following are 13 T cell receptor beta chains from one sample sequenced in a study of T-cell reconstitution after alpha-beta-depleted transplantation in children. Unique molecular identifiers were used to barcode this TCRbeta library. MiXCR, applied by TCRdb to the PCR reads, yields one record per CDR3 protein. The profile shows 300,000 to 350,000 distinct CDR3 sequences, roughly 25% of them singletons. The material sequenced was PBMCs, mostly from graft donor cells, taken 180 days after TCRalphabeta/CD19-depleted stem cell transplant. Every receptor here comes from a male patient younger than 18 who had a stem cell transplant for acute lymphoblastic leukemia, so the T cells may come from the graft donor.

This clonotype came up a few times. CDR3 residues: CASSYAGAKNIQYF. The CDR3 region has the DNA TGTGCCAGCAGTTACGCCGGAGCCAAAAACATTCAGTACTTC. The rearrangement joins TRBV6-5 to TRBJ2-4; D remains unclear. V was clipped by 2 bases and J by 0 bases, with 5 bases between them. CDR1 MNHEY and CDR2 SVGAGI come from the germline V gene. The length of the CDR3 is 14 residues.

Comment on this clonotype: This may stem from a read error, because a much larger clone lies one nucleotide away. The J gene is TRBJ1-3, the V gene TRBV5-1; D gene uncertain. The CDR3 consists of 13 residues. The germline V gene encodes CDR1 SGHRS and CDR2 YFSETQ. The DNA of the CDR3 is TGCGCCAGCAGCGAGGGCTCCTCGGGCACCAAATATTTT. It is translated as CASSEGSSGTKYF. Full variable domain (rest looked up from reference TRBV5-1 and TRBJ1-3): KAGVTQTPRYLIKTRGQQVTLSCSPISGHRSVSWYQQTPGQGLQFLFEYFSETQRNKGNFPGRFSGRQFSNSRSEMNVSTLELGDSALYLCASSEGSSGTKYFGEGSWLTVV.

This clonotype has at least ten counts. The chain combines TRBV20-1 with TRBJ2-7; 8 positions match TRBD2. The CDR3 length is 14 residues. V gave up 6 bases and J gave up 3 bases; unmatched junction bases: 10. Looked up from germline, CDR1 is DFQATT and CDR2 is SNEGSKA (reference sequence). CDR3: CSAPRGGNRYEQYF. DNA for the CDR3: TGCAGTGCCCCCCGGGGGGGCAACCGCTACGAGCAGTACTTC.

Only one count was recorded for this clonotype. The J gene is TRBJ2-5, the V gene TRBV4-2, with 8 bases matching TRBD2. There are 18 residues in the CDR3. Trimming cost V 1 base and J 2 bases; bases outside gene matches: 12. Germline values: CDR1 LGHNA, CDR2 YNFKEQ. The CDR3 loop reads CASSQVKVSGILQETQYF. CDR3 in DNA: TGTGCCAGCAGCCAAGTCAAGGTTAGCGGGATCCTTCAAGAGACCCAGTACTTC.

This clonotype was detected only a few times. This chain joins TRBV27 and TRBJ2-2; TRBD1 is a possible D gene (6 bases). Trimming pared 8 bases from V and 7 bases from J, leaving 20 bases between. This CDR3 comprises 15 residues. The germline V gene has CDR1 MNHEY and CDR2 SMNVEV (reference sequence). CDR3 protein: CASARKPGAGGELFF. CDR3 sequence (DNA): TGTGCCAGCGCCCGTAAACCAGGGGCAGGCGGGGAGCTGTTTTTT.

This clonotype showed up just a few times. The chain uses TRBV5-4 and TRBJ2-7, with TRBD1 matching over 7 bases. Trimming removed 2 bases from V and 5 bases from J; junction bases left unmatched: 4. This CDR3 spans 13 amino acids. The germline gives CDR1 SGHNT, CDR2 YYREEE (reference sequence). The CDR3 spells CASSFGTVHEQYF. The DNA for the CDR3 is TGTGCCAGCAGCTTCGGGACAGTTCACGAGCAGTACTTC.

This clonotype was seen a few times. The chain combines TRBV20-1 with TRBJ2-7, with TRBD2 identical over 7 bases. The CDR3 runs to 14 residues. Germline V CDR1 and CDR2: DFQATT, SNEGSKA (reference sequence). With V trimmed by 6 bases and J by 3 bases, 11 bases remained unmatched. The CDR3 loop reads CSARTPGRGYEQYF. Written as DNA, the CDR3 is TGCAGTGCCAGAACCCCAGGGAGGGGCTACGAGCAGTACTTC.

This clonotype was seen a handful of times. This chain links TRBV7-9 with TRBJ2-7; D not resolved. V lost 1 base to trimming and J lost 3 bases, with 10 bases between them. Germline V lookup: CDR1 SEHNR, CDR2 FQNEAQ (reference sequence). The CDR3 is 14 residues long. The CDR3 here is CASSLVHRGYEQYF. The CDR3 DNA reads as TGTGCCAGCAGCTTAGTCCATCGAGGCTACGAGCAGTACTTC.

The chain employs TRBV7-9 and TRBJ1-1, with a possible D match to TRBD1 (6 bases). Between the trimmed V and J ends, which lost 0 bases and 1 base, there was a span of 12 bases. There are 16 residues in the CDR3. Germline-derived CDR1 and CDR2 are SEHNR and FQNEAQ (reference sequence). Here the CDR3 DNA reads TGTGCCAGCAGCTTAGCCATATTGGACAGGAACACTGAAGCTTTCTTT. Translation: CASSLAILDRNTEAFF.

This clonotype was observed a handful of times. This rearrangement joins TRBV20-1 to TRBJ1-2; no clear D gene. Germline lookup yields CDR1 DFQATT and CDR2 SNEGSKA (reference sequence). The CDR3 is 12 residues long. V shed 4 bases and J shed 6 bases, with 12 bases lying between them. In DNA form, the CDR3 reads TGCAGTGCTACCCCCGGGAGGGATGGCTACACCTTC. This encodes CSATPGRDGYTF.

V gene TRBV15 combines with J gene TRBJ1-4; D not certain. Germline CDR1 is LNHNV and CDR2 is YYDKDF (reference sequence). Trimming pared 8 bases from V and 3 bases from J, leaving 13 bases between. The CDR3 sequence is 14 residues long. The CDR3, as DNA: TGTGCCACCGGCGGTCGGCAGTCTAATGAAAAACTGTTTTTT. This codes for CATGGRQSNEKLFF.

The chain joins TRBV7-9 to TRBJ1-6; 7 bases line up with TRBD1. J was trimmed by 3 bases and V by 5 bases; bases with no gene match: 4. Per germline, CDR1 SEHNR and CDR2 FQNEAQ (reference sequence). The CDR3 has 15 residues. For the CDR3, the DNA is TGTGCCAGCAGCGCGCGGGACAGCTATAATTCACCCCTCCACTTT. Amino acid sequence: CASSARDSYNSPLHF.

V and J are TRBV20-1 and TRBJ2-7, with a possible D match to TRBD1 (6 bases). The germline CDR1 and CDR2 sequences are DFQATT and SNEGSKA (reference sequence). V was pared by 2 bases and J by 2 bases, with 13 bases between. CDR3 size: 14 residues. The CDR3 loop is CSARPGHRAYEQYF. CDR3 bases: TGCAGTGCTAGACCGGGACACCGAGCCTACGAGCAGTACTTC.